Listed below are T cell receptor beta chains from one sample, sequenced in a study of T cells after yellow fever vaccination. Using its own MiXCR run on the 5' RACE reads, TCRdb lists one record per CDR3 protein. Of hundreds of thousands of distinct CDR3 sequences listed, around a tenth are singletons. Sequencing was performed on PBMCs, taken on the day of the first yellow fever vaccination. The origin of the receptors is a man aged 18 to 30 who received the YFV17D yellow fever vaccine. CDR3s include the opening cysteine and the closing phenylalanine or tryptophan. D genes are given only for firm matches. The size of a clone is reported for some rows only, either as once, few or many, or as a class for expanded clones.

j_gene | d_gene | abundance | v_gene | CDR3aa | CDR3nt
TRBJ2-7 | - | few | TRBV5-1 | CASSRERGHEQYF | TGCGCCAGCAGCCGGGAACGGGGGCACGAGCAGTACTTC
TRBJ1-6 | - | few | TRBV7-2 | CASSFNGRPLHF | TGTGCCAGCAGCTTCAACGGGAGGCCCCTCCACTTT
TRBJ2-2 | TRBD1 | - | TRBV4-3 | CASSPSTGGRTGELFF | TGCGCCAGCAGCCCCTCTACAGGGGGCCGCACCGGGGAGCTGTTTTTT
TRBJ2-1 | TRBD1 | few | TRBV11-1 | CASSLGQGNHNEQFF | TGTGCCAGCAGCTTAGGACAGGGGAACCACAATGAGCAGTTCTTC
TRBJ1-6 | TRBD1 | few | TRBV7-6 | CASSQQGWNSPLHF | TGTGCCAGCAGCCAACAGGGGTGGAATTCACCCCTCCACTTT
TRBJ2-7 | - | few | TRBV30 | CAWSALPVGEQYF | TGTGCCTGGAGTGCACTCCCGGTTGGCGAGCAGTACTTC
TRBJ2-7 | TRBD2 | - | TRBV20-1 | CSATHLAGDPYEQYF | TGCAGTGCTACCCACCTAGCGGGGGACCCCTACGAGCAGTACTTC
TRBJ2-1 | - | many | TRBV12-3/TRBV12-4 | CASSWEIGKSANEQFF | TGTGCCAGCAGCTGGGAGATCGGGAAATCCGCCAATGAGCAGTTCTTC
TRBJ2-1 | - | few | TRBV12-3/TRBV12-4 | CASPRAASRSYNEQFF | TGTGCCAGTCCGCGAGCCGCTTCGAGGTCCTACAATGAGCAGTTCTTC
TRBJ2-2 | TRBD2 | - | TRBV20-1 | CSARPPGRGKTGELFF | TGCAGTGCTAGACCTCCGGGGAGGGGAAAAACCGGGGAGCTGTTCTTT
TRBJ2-1 | - | many | TRBV4-3 | CASSQLSTRNEQFF | TGCGCCAGCAGCCAATTAAGTACTAGGAATGAGCAGTTCTTC
TRBJ2-3 | - | few | TRBV20-1 | CSASYAGLVGTDTQYF | TGCAGTGCTAGTTACGCCGGGCTAGTGGGGACAGATACGCAGTATTTT
TRBJ2-4 | - | - | TRBV20-1 | CSARDLGIAKNIQYF | TGCAGTGCTAGAGATCTGGGGATTGCCAAAAACATTCAGTACTTC
TRBJ2-1 | TRBD2 | few | TRBV6-2/TRBV6-3 | CASRPRLAGGWYNEQFF | TGTGCCAGCAGACCCCGACTAGCGGGGGGCTGGTACAATGAGCAGTTCTTC
TRBJ2-3 | TRBD2 | few | TRBV5-1 | CASRLAQSTDTQYF | TGCGCCAGCAGACTAGCGCAAAGCACAGATACGCAGTATTTT
TRBJ2-7 | - | few | TRBV5-1 | CASSLGQGFDEQYF | TGCGCCAGCAGCTTGGGTCAGGGGTTCGACGAGCAGTACTTC
TRBJ2-3 | - | many | TRBV4-1 | CASSLSQDTQYF | TGCGCCAGCAGCCTATCTCAAGATACGCAGTATTTT